The 26 T cell receptor beta chains below were found in one sample sequenced in a study of radiotherapy plus CTLA-4 blockade in lung cancer. Clones were sequenced by immunoSEQ multiplex PCR, and TCRdb holds only the in-frame ones, with some missing. The sample records 85,000 to 90,000 clones, around 72% being singletons. The sample consisted of peripheral blood, taken from a patient treated with radiotherapy plus ipilimumab. Receptors originate from a human donor with non-small cell lung cancer that progressed on radiotherapy plus ipilimumab.

The chain carries TRBV2 and TRBJ1-4; 9 bases align to TRBD1. With V trimmed by 7 bases and J by 7 bases, 7 bases remained unmatched. Germline V gene lookup returns CDR1 SNHLY and CDR2 FYNNEI. This CDR3 is built from 14 residues. The CDR3 nucleotides read TGTGCCAGCAATTCGGGACAGGGAAGTGAAAAACTGTTTTTT. Its protein is CASNSGQGSEKLFF.

The sample holds one count of this clone. J is TRBJ1-6 and V is TRBV6-6, with a weak D call TRBD1 (6 bases). Germline V gene data show CDR1 as MNHNY and CDR2 as SVGAGI (reference sequence). This CDR3 region has 14 residues. V shed 7 bases and J shed 10 bases, with 17 bases lying between them. This CDR3 reads CASKYGRGLSPLHF. CDR3 nucleotides: TGTGCCAGCAAATATGGCAGGGGTCTGTCACCCCTCCACTTT.

This clone was detected only once. This sequence joins TRBV2 and TRBJ2-5; 10 nucleotides line up with TRBD2. The CDR3 has 14 amino acids. The germline V gene encodes CDR1 SNHLY and CDR2 FYNNEI. The V segment lost 6 bases and the J segment 5 bases; nucleotides outside the gene matches: 6. The CDR3 DNA sequence: TGTGCCAGCAGCGCATTAGCGGGAGGTGAGACCCAGTACTTC. Its translation: CASSALAGGETQYF.

V usage is TRBV27 and J usage is TRBJ1-4, with D tentatively TRBD1 (6 bases). CDR1 is MNHEY, CDR2 SMNVEV, per germline (reference sequence). The CDR3 totals 15 residues. Between the trimmed V and J ends, which lost 4 bases and 7 bases, there was a span of 16 bases. CDR3 amino acids: CASSSRGRKTEKLFF. For the CDR3, the DNA is TGTGCCAGCAGTTCCAGGGGAAGGAAGACTGAAAAACTGTTTTTT.

The V and J genes are TRBV7-2 and TRBJ2-2; D could derive from TRBD1 or TRBD2 (6 bases each). Trimming took off 1 base at V and 4 bases at J, with 10 bases between the two ends. The V gene's germline CDR1 is SGHTA and CDR2 FQGNSA. The CDR3 loop spans 15 amino acids. The CDR3 sequence: CASSLVGGGTGELFF. The CDR3 coding sequence is TGTGCCAGCAGCTTAGTAGGAGGGGGCACCGGGGAGCTGTTTTTT.

The chain joins TRBV9 to TRBJ2-7; TRBD2 matches 7 bases. Germline CDR1 reads SGDLS; CDR2 reads YYNGEE. J was trimmed by 5 bases and V by 4 bases; bases with no gene match: 3. CDR3 length: 12 amino acids. The CDR3 loop reads CASSSGGHEQYF. CDR3 nucleotides: TGTGCCAGCAGCTCGGGGGGTCACGAGCAGTACTTC.

V gene TRBV18 combines with J gene TRBJ2-1, with TRBD2 identical over 14 bases. Germline trimming cut 4 bases from V and 0 bases from J; bases unmatched to any gene: 8. Germline CDR1 is KGHSH and CDR2 is LQKENI. This CDR3 comprises 19 residues. CDR3 DNA sequence: TGTGCCAGCTCACTTGGGACTAGCGGGAGTTGGAGCTCCTACAATGAGCAGTTCTTC. As protein: CASSLGTSGSWSSYNEQFF.

Only one count was recorded for this clone. This rearrangement joins TRBV28 to TRBJ1-5, with a tentative D call TRBD1 (6 bases). Germline assignment: CDR1 MDHEN and CDR2 SYDVKM. The V gene lost 5 bases and the J gene lost 5 bases, with 16 bases spanning the gap. The CDR3 length is 15 residues. DNA for the CDR3: TGTGCCAGCAGTCCCCAAACAGGGTTCCATCAGCCCCAGCATTTT. Its translation: CASSPQTGFHQPQHF.

This clone was counted only a few times. The rearrangement uses TRBV10-3 and TRBJ2-1, with D uncertain. The CDR3 has 11 residues. CDR1 and CDR2 (germline): ENHRY, SYGVKD. V was trimmed by 6 bases and J by 6 bases, leaving 6 bases between them. The CDR3 sequence: CAIRERNEQFF. The CDR3 nucleotides are TGTGCCATCAGAGAGCGCAATGAGCAGTTCTTC.

This chain joins TRBV5-6 and TRBJ2-7, with D perhaps matching TRBD1 or TRBD2 (7 bases each). The CDR3 has 14 amino acids. V shed 8 bases and J shed 1 base, with 16 bases lying between them. The germline gives CDR1 SGHDT, CDR2 YYEEEE. The CDR3 loop reads CASFYRGGSYEQYF. The DNA for the CDR3 is TGTGCCAGTTTCTACAGGGGAGGGTCCTACGAGCAGTACTTC.

The chain links TRBV6-1 to TRBJ1-5; TRBD1 agrees at 9 bases. Germline CDR1 is MNHNS and CDR2 is SASEGT. V trimming: 6 bases; J trimming: 7 bases; junction bases outside the gene matches: 1. The CDR3 loop spans 12 amino acids. The CDR3 here is CASRTGGQPQHF. CDR3 bases: TGTGCCAGCAGAACAGGGGGCCAGCCCCAGCATTTT.

This clone was detected only a few times. The chain has TRBV20-1 and TRBJ1-1; D not certain. This CDR3 has 10 amino acids. Germline CDR1 and CDR2: DFQATT and SNEGSKA (reference sequence). V lost 2 bases and J 7 bases, leaving 5 bases between the germline ends. As DNA, the CDR3 is TGCAGTGCTAGAAGCCTTGAAGCTTTCTTT. The encoded protein is CSARSLEAFF.

This sequence joins TRBV5-6 and TRBJ2-1; possibly TRBD2 for D (6 bases). V was clipped by 2 bases and J by 2 bases, with 17 bases between them. This CDR3 is 17 amino acids long. CDR1 is SGHDT and CDR2 is YYEEEE in the germline V gene. CDR3 protein: CASSFGSGDPAYNEQFF. The CDR3, as DNA: TGTGCCAGCAGCTTCGGTAGCGGAGACCCAGCCTACAATGAGCAGTTCTTC. Full variable domain (outside the CDR3, taken from reference TRBV5-6 and TRBJ2-1): DAGVTQSPTHLIKTRGQQVTLRCSPKSGHDTVSWYQQALGQGPQFIFQYYEEEERQRGNFPDRFSGHQFPNYSSELNVNALLLGDSALYLCASSFGSGDPAYNEQFFGPGTRLTVL.

The chain uses TRBV5-4 and TRBJ2-1; D uncertain. Germline-derived CDR1 and CDR2 are SGHNT and YYREEE (reference sequence). Trimming took 4 bases from V and 6 from J, leaving 5 bases between them. There are 11 residues in the CDR3. The CDR3 loop reads CASSVGNEQFF. CDR3 nucleotide sequence: TGTGCCAGCAGCGTCGGCAATGAGCAGTTCTTC.

The chain has TRBV5-1 and TRBJ1-3, with TRBD1 matching over 8 bases. Trimming at V came to 4 bases and at J to 2 bases, leaving 8 bases not matched to a gene. There are 16 residues in the CDR3. Germline V lookup: CDR1 SGHRS, CDR2 YFSETQ. The DNA for the CDR3 is TGCGCCAGCAGCGTTACGACAGGGGTAGCTGGAAACACCATATATTTT. Its protein product is CASSVTTGVAGNTIYF.

The genes are TRBV6-8 and TRBJ2-7; D remains unclear. Germline V gene lookup returns CDR1 MNHGY and CDR2 SAAAGT. The length of the CDR3 is 13 residues. Trimming stripped 2 bases from V and 3 bases from J, with 8 bases between. The CDR3 nucleotides read TGTGCCAGCAGTTACGGGCAGAACTACGAGCAGTACTTC. The encoded protein is CASSYGQNYEQYF.

V usage is TRBV19 and J usage is TRBJ2-5; D might be TRBD1 or TRBD2, each matching 5 bases. Germline values: CDR1 LNHDA, CDR2 SQIVND (reference sequence). This CDR3 spans 16 amino acids. The V gene lost 0 bases and the J gene lost 1 base, with 12 bases spanning the gap. Here the CDR3 reads CASSIDRGGIQETQYF. The DNA of the CDR3 is TGTGCCAGTAGTATAGATCGGGGCGGTATCCAAGAGACCCAGTACTTC.

The chain carries TRBV27 and TRBJ2-7; D could derive from TRBD1 or TRBD2 (5 bases each). The CDR3 is 13 residues long. Germline-derived CDR1 and CDR2 are MNHEY and SMNVEV (reference sequence). The V gene lost 3 bases and the J gene lost 5 bases, with 11 bases spanning the gap. CDR3: CASSLLGTNEQYF. As DNA, the CDR3 is TGTGCCAGCAGTTTGTTGGGGACGAACGAGCAGTACTTC.

In its sample, this clone was seen a few times. This chain uses TRBV29-1 with TRBJ2-2; D is uncertain. There are 13 residues in the CDR3. CDR1 and CDR2 (germline): SQVTM, ANQGSEA. The ends were cut back, 4 bases at V and 2 bases at J, with 8 bases in the middle. CDR3 sequence reads: CSVGSVNTGELFF. For the CDR3, the DNA is TGCAGCGTTGGGAGTGTCAACACCGGGGAGCTGTTTTTT.

The genes are TRBV28 and TRBJ2-5; perhaps TRBD2 as D (6 bases). Germline lookup yields CDR1 MDHEN and CDR2 SYDVKM. The CDR3 extends over 13 amino acids. V was cut by 5 bases and J by 2 bases, with 9 bases left in between. The chain's CDR3 is CASSSGQQETQYF. CDR3 in DNA: TGTGCCAGCAGTAGCGGGCAGCAAGAGACCCAGTACTTC. The whole variable domain, filled in from reference TRBV28 and TRBJ2-5, reads DVKVTQSSRYLVKRTGEKVFLECVQDMDHENMFWYRQDPGLGLRLIYFSYDVKMKEKGDIPEGYSVSREKKERFSLILESASTNQTSMYLCASSSGQQETQYFGPGTRLLVL.

This clone was detected once. The chain is built from TRBV30 and TRBJ1-5; 7 positions agree with TRBD1. Germline V gives CDR1 GTSNPN, CDR2 SVGIG (reference sequence). The CDR3 is 13 amino acids. V was clipped by 2 bases and J by 4 bases; unmatched bases: 2. This chain's CDR3 is CAWSSDRNQPQHF. DNA for the CDR3: TGTGCCTGGAGTTCGGACAGGAATCAGCCCCAGCATTTT.

V is TRBV9 and J is TRBJ2-3; D is ambiguous. The V and J ends lost 0 bases and 2 bases respectively, with 4 bases between them. This CDR3 region has 13 residues. Germline CDR1 reads SGDLS; CDR2 reads YYNGEE. The chain's CDR3 is CASSVGPTDTQYF. CDR3 DNA sequence: TGTGCCAGCAGCGTAGGTCCCACAGATACGCAGTATTTT.

CDR3 sequence: CASSQDWGAQPQHF. CDR3 nucleotide sequence: TGTGCCAGCAGCCAAGATTGGGGGGCTCAGCCCCAGCATTTT. The chain joins TRBV4-2 to TRBJ1-5; a possible D gene is TRBD1 (6 bases). Germline V gives CDR1 LGHNA, CDR2 YNFKEQ. This CDR3 has 14 residues. Trimming removed 0 bases at V and 6 bases at J, with 9 bases between.

The rearrangement uses TRBV9 and TRBJ2-7; TRBD2 matches at 10 bases. Trimming at V came to 5 bases and at J to 7 bases, leaving 12 bases not matched to a gene. The germline V gene has CDR1 SGDLS and CDR2 YYNGEE. CDR3 length equals 15 residues. CDR3 protein: CASRGTGTSAGEQYF. The DNA for the CDR3 is TGTGCCAGCAGGGGTACCGGGACTAGCGCCGGAGAGCAGTACTTC.

The CDR3, as DNA: TGTGCCCTGGGGGGGTCATCTACGACGCAGTACTTC. Translating it yields CALGGSSTTQYF. The chain combines TRBV30 with TRBJ2-7; TRBD2 agrees at 7 bases. The CDR3 is 12 amino acids. Unmatched junction bases numbered 13, after V lost 8 bases and J lost 9 bases. From germline, CDR1 is GTSNPN and CDR2 SVGIG (reference sequence).

The gene calls are TRBV4-2 and TRBJ2-7, with unresolved D. From germline, CDR1 is LGHNA and CDR2 YNFKEQ. The CDR3 covers 13 residues. The V gene lost 1 base and the J gene lost 5 bases, with 9 bases spanning the gap. DNA of the CDR3: TGTGCCAGCAGCCAAGGGGAACATAACGAGCAGTACTTC. This sequence encodes CASSQGEHNEQYF.